One and the same sample provided the 6 T cell receptor beta chains below, sequenced in a study of CD8 T cells in ankylosing spondylitis. TCRdb reanalysed the 5' RACE reads using MiXCR and keeps one entry per CDR3 protein. The table shows 200,000 to 300,000 distinct CDR3 sequences, with 8.6% occurring only once. Input material: blood, either unsorted or a sorted T cell fraction (not recorded which). These receptors were taken from a male donor with ankylosing spondylitis or in good health (not recorded which).

This clonotype has a count of ten or more. The chain joins TRBV25-1 to TRBJ1-5, with D tentatively TRBD1 (5 bases). The V end lost 1 base, the J end lost 4 bases, and 8 bases lay between the germline ends. The germline V gene encodes CDR1 MGHDK and CDR2 SYGVNS. The CDR3 loop spans 14 amino acids. DNA for the CDR3: TGTGCCAGCAGTGAATCGTGGGGGAATCAGCCCCAGCATTTT. Protein: CASSESWGNQPQHF.

This clonotype was counted many times. The chain links TRBV2 to TRBJ1-5; D gene unclear. This CDR3 comprises 13 residues. Trimming stripped 7 bases from V and 4 bases from J, with 11 bases between. CDR1 SNHLY and CDR2 FYNNEI come from the germline V gene. CDR3 sequence: CASKGKPNQPQHF. The CDR3 coding sequence is TGTGCCAGCAAAGGCAAGCCTAATCAGCCCCAGCATTTT.

This clonotype has ten or more counts. The CDR3 DNA reads as TGTGCCAGCAGCCACCCACCGACTAGCTCCTACAATGAGCAGTTCTTC. Its protein is CASSHPPTSSYNEQFF. The rearrangement joins TRBV14 to TRBJ2-1; D possibly corresponds to TRBD2 (6 bases). Germline assignment: CDR1 SGHDN and CDR2 FVKESK. V was shortened by 3 bases and J by 0 bases, with 12 bases between the two germline ends. The length of the CDR3 is 16 residues.

Ten or more counts support this clonotype. The chain has TRBV7-6 and TRBJ2-3; 9 nucleotides match TRBD2. V shed 5 bases and J 3 bases; nucleotides not matched to a gene: 3. The CDR3 has 14 residues. In germline, CDR1 is SGHVS, CDR2 FNYEAQ. Written as DNA, the CDR3 is TGTGCCAGCAGCCACAGCGGGGGGACAGATACGCAGTATTTT. Protein: CASSHSGGTDTQYF.

The gene calls are TRBV18 and TRBJ2-1; TRBD2 matches 9 bases. V was pared by 4 bases and J by 0 bases, with 4 bases of the junction left unmatched. Germline V gives CDR1 KGHSH, CDR2 LQKENI. The CDR3 runs to 16 residues. CDR3: CASSLLAGTSYNEQFF. CDR3 in DNA: TGTGCCAGCTCACTCCTAGCGGGGACCTCCTACAATGAGCAGTTCTTC.

This clonotype was counted at least ten times. The rearrangement links TRBV4-1 to TRBJ1-4; 10 nucleotides align to TRBD1. Germline loops: CDR1 MGHRA, CDR2 YSYEKL. V shed 2 bases and J 8 bases; nucleotides not matched to a gene: 14. CDR3 length: 18 residues. CDR3: CASSQQGGGQGGREKLFF. The CDR3, as DNA: TGCGCCAGCAGCCAACAAGGTGGAGGACAGGGGGGGAGAGAAAAACTGTTTTTT.